Sequencing of this T cell receptor (beta chain) was carried out in a study of T-cell memory formation after mild COVID-19. Whole-study results and caveats: Contracting CD4+ clones lay largely in CM and EM, with CD8+ ones residing in EMRA.

TCRdb redid the calling of the 5' RACE reads with MiXCR, one entry per CDR3 protein. The sample has about 310,000 distinct CDR3 sequences; approximately 19% are singletons. This clonotype was counted a few times. Its antigen is still unknown. The specimen was PBMCs or a T cell subset sorted from them (not recorded which). This clonotype was obtained from a man younger than 35 who had mild COVID-19 (a few samples of this study predate the infection). Cell type and time point are not known.

Here the CDR3 reads CATSDEAGGLTEQFF. The DNA of the CDR3 is TGTGCCACCAGTGATGAGGCGGGGGGGCTCACTGAGCAGTTCTTC. The chain is built from TRBV24-1 and TRBJ2-1; TRBD2 matches 9 bases. The CDR3 has 15 residues. V shed 3 bases and J 9 bases; nucleotides not matched to a gene: 8. CDR1 and CDR2 (germline): KGHDR, SFDVKD.